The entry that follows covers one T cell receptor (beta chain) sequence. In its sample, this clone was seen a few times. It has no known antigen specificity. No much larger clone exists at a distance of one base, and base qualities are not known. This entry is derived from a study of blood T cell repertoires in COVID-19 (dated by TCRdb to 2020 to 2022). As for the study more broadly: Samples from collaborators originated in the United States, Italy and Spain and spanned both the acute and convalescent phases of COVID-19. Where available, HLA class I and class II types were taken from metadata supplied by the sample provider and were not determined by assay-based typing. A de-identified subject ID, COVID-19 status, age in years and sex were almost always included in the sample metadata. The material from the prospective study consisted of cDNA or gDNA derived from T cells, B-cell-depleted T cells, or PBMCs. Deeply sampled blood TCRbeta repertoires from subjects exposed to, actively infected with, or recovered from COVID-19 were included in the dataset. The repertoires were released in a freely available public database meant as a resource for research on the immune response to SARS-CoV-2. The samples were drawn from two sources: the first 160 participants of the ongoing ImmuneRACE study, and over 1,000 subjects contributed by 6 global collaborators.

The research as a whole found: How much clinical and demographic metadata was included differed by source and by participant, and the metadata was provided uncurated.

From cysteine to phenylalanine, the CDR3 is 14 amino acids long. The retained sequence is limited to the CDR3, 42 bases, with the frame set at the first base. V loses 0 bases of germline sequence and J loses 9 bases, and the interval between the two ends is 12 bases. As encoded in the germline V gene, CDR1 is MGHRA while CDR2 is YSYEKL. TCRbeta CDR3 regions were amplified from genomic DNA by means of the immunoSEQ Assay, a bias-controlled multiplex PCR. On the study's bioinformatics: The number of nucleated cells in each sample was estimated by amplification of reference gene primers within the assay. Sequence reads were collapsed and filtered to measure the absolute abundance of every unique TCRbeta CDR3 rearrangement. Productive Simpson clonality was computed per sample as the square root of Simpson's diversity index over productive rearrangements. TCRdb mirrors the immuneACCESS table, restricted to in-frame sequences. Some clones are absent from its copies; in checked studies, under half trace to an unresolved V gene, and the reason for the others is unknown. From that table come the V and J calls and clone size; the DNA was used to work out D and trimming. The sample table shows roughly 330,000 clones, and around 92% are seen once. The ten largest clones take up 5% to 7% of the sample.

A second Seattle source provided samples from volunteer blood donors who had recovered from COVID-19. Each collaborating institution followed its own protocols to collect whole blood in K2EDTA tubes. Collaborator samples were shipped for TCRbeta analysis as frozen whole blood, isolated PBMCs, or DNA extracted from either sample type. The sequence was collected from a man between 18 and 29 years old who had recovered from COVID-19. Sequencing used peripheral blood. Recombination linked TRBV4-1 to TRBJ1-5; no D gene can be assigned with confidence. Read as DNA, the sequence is TGCGCCAGCAGCCAAGAGGGGAGCTTCTGGCCCCAGCATTTT. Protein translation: CASSQEGSFWPQHF.